This entry describes one T cell receptor (beta chain). V gave up 7 bases and J gave up 4 bases; unmatched junction bases: 9. Per germline, CDR1 LNHDA and CDR2 SQIVND (reference sequence). The CDR3 is 14 amino acids. This sample is drawn from a study of T cell changes during pregnancy in multiple sclerosis. Profiling relied on immunoSEQ multiplex PCR, and the TCRdb table lists in-frame clones only, not all of them. Among 35,000 to 50,000 clones, around nine tenths were seen once, and the ten largest hold around 7%. Material: CD8+ T cells from peripheral blood mononuclear cells, obtained in the third trimester of pregnancy. The chain combines TRBV19 with TRBJ2-7; 8 nucleotides line up with TRBD1. This TCR was sampled from a female donor with multiple sclerosis, enrolled in a pregnancy study. This chain's CDR3 is CASTPRDRQYEQYF. DNA for the CDR3: TGTGCCAGTACCCCGCGGGACAGGCAATACGAGCAGTACTTC.